This T cell receptor beta chain was sequenced for a study of blood T cell repertoires in COVID-19. Germline CDR1 and CDR2: GTSNPN and SVGIG (reference sequence). This CDR3 spans 14 amino acids. V was clipped by 7 bases and J by 2 bases, with 12 bases between them. Libraries were prepared by immunoSEQ multiplex PCR; TCRdb keeps only in-frame clonotypes and omits some of them. The sample holds roughly 120,000 clones, about 85% seen once. The gene calls are TRBV30 and TRBJ2-6; D is unclear. The sequencing input was peripheral blood. This TCR derives from a man older than 75 with acute or convalescent COVID-19. The CDR3 DNA reads as TGTGCCTCTGGGTGGGCCCCTGGGGCCAACGTCCTGACTTTC. Translated, it gives CASGWAPGANVLTF.